One sample yielded the 21 T cell receptor beta chains listed below, sequenced in a study of siplizumab effects on memory and regulatory T cells. TCRdb keeps only in-frame clones here, not all; method: immunoSEQ multiplex PCR. The sample carries roughly 50,000 clones, 93% recorded once. The source material was CD8+ T cells sorted from blood. The receptor set was obtained from a human donor in good health.

The chain has TRBV14 and TRBJ2-7; 8 bases fit TRBD1. In germline, CDR1 is SGHDN, CDR2 FVKESK. J lost 3 bases, V lost 3 bases, and 10 bases had no gene match. The CDR3 is made up of 16 amino acids. CDR3 residues: CASSQTVGDRIYEQYF. The CDR3, as DNA: TGTGCCAGCAGCCAGACGGTAGGGGACAGGATCTACGAGCAGTACTTC.

V is TRBV28 and J is TRBJ1-2; 7 bases line up with TRBD1. Germline CDR1 and CDR2: MDHEN and SYDVKM. This CDR3 has 15 residues. Germline trimming cut 6 bases from V and 0 bases from J; bases unmatched to any gene: 7. CDR3 loop: CASRHRDRTNYGYTF. DNA of the CDR3: TGTGCCAGCAGACACCGGGACAGAACTAACTATGGCTACACCTTC.

This rearrangement joins TRBV9 to TRBJ2-7, with D possibly being TRBD2 (5 bases). Deletions cut 4 bases from V and 4 bases from J, with 18 bases between. The CDR3 loop spans 15 amino acids. CDR1 and CDR2 (germline): SGDLS, YYNGEE. The CDR3, as DNA: TGTGCCAGCAGCCCACAACCTAATAGCGATTACGAGCAGTACTTC. As protein: CASSPQPNSDYEQYF.

CDR3 in DNA: TGTGCCAGCAGCCGAAGGAGGGGAATTGGCACTGAAGCTTTCTTT. Translating it yields CASSRRRGIGTEAFF. V usage is TRBV25-1 and J usage is TRBJ1-1; D possibly corresponds to TRBD1 (5 bases). Germline CDR1 MGHDK, CDR2 SYGVNS. This CDR3 has 15 amino acids. The V end lost 6 bases, the J end lost 4 bases, and 18 bases lay between the germline ends.

CDR3 sequence (DNA): TGTGCCAGCGTTGAAGGGGGTTATGGAAACACCATATATTTT. Protein sequence: CASVEGGYGNTIYF. The rearrangement links TRBV6-1 to TRBJ1-3; maybe TRBD1 (6 bases). Germline CDR1 and CDR2: MNHNS and SASEGT. The CDR3 is 14 amino acids. V lost 8 bases to trimming and J lost 3 bases, with 14 bases between them.

This rearrangement joins TRBV7-9 to TRBJ2-5; perhaps TRBD2 as D (6 bases). The CDR3 is made up of 15 amino acids. In germline, CDR1 is SEHNR, CDR2 FQNEAQ (reference sequence). V was cut by 4 bases and J by 5 bases, with 17 bases left in between. The CDR3 nucleotides are TGTGCCAGCAGCTCCCCAGTGGGGGGTCAGGAGACCCAGTACTTC. Encoded protein: CASSSPVGGQETQYF. Drawing the rest from reference TRBV7-9 and TRBJ2-5, the complete variable domain is DTGVSQNPRHKITKRGQNVTFRCDPISEHNRLYWYRQTLGQGPEFLTYFQNEAQLEKSRLLSDRFSAERPKGSFSTLEIQRTEQGDSAMYLCASSSPVGGQETQYFGPGTRLLVL.

This rearrangement joins TRBV7-8 to TRBJ2-5; D possibly corresponds to TRBD2 (5 bases). The germline V gene has CDR1 SGHVS and CDR2 FQNEAQ. The CDR3 covers 14 residues. The germline V and J ends were trimmed by 5 bases and 5 bases, with 15 bases remaining between them. As DNA, the CDR3 is TGTGCCAGCAGCATGTGGACGGGCGGGGAGACCCAGTACTTC. This gives the protein CASSMWTGGETQYF.

The rearrangement joins TRBV9 to TRBJ2-5, with D maybe TRBD2 (5 bases). Germline V gene data show CDR1 as SGDLS and CDR2 as YYNGEE. Trimming shortened V by 0 bases and J by 5 bases, and 11 bases separated the two germline ends. The CDR3 spans 14 residues. CDR3 amino acids: CASSVAVGGETQYF. CDR3 DNA: TGTGCCAGCAGCGTAGCGGTGGGCGGGGAGACCCAGTACTTC.

V and J are TRBV11-2 and TRBJ1-1; the D gene is possibly TRBD1 (6 bases). CDR3 length equals 13 residues. Germline CDR1 SGHAT, CDR2 FQNNGV. The V end was cut by 3 bases, the J end by 4 bases, with 9 bases between. CDR3 residues: CASSFVQGTEAFF. In DNA, the CDR3 is TGTGCCAGCAGCTTCGTACAGGGCACTGAAGCTTTCTTT.

This chain connects TRBV10-3 to TRBJ2-2; D perhaps matches TRBD2 (6 bases). Trimming took off 8 bases at V and 3 bases at J, with 19 bases between the two ends. The germline V gene encodes CDR1 ENHRY and CDR2 SYGVKD. The CDR3 is 16 amino acids. CDR3 in amino acids: CAIAPSGRSDTGELFF. CDR3 bases: TGTGCCATCGCCCCCTCGGGGAGGTCGGACACCGGGGAGCTGTTTTTT.

This clone was recorded a few times. The chain couples TRBV9 to TRBJ1-1; D remains ambiguous. Germline V gene data show CDR1 as SGDLS and CDR2 as YYNGEE. The CDR3 sequence is 13 residues long. Trimming pared 2 bases from V and 1 base from J, leaving 6 bases between. Here the CDR3 DNA reads TGTGCCAGCAGCGTCTGGCAGAACACTGAAGCTTTCTTT. This encodes CASSVWQNTEAFF.

V and J are TRBV25-1 and TRBJ2-5; D unresolved. The CDR3 covers 15 residues. Germline-derived CDR1 and CDR2 are MGHDK and SYGVNS. V dropped 6 bases and J dropped 5 bases, with 19 bases sitting between them. CDR3 sequence reads: CASSRNEGAGETQYF. The CDR3 nucleotides read TGTGCCAGCAGCCGAAACGAAGGAGCTGGGGAGACCCAGTACTTC.

This clone was found once. A read error may produce the germline difference seen at one junction end. The chain joins TRBV5-3 to TRBJ2-7, with a weak D call TRBD2 (6 bases). TRBV5-3 belongs to the ORF category, with a function that is uncertain. CDR3 length: 15 amino acids. The CDR3 here is CASSLAASASYEQYF. CDR3 bases: TGTGCCAGCAGCTTGGCGGCTAGCGCCTCCTACGAGCAGTACTTC.

V gene TRBV6-1 combines with J gene TRBJ2-7, with 12 bases fitting TRBD2. The CDR3 loop spans 16 amino acids. V shed 4 bases and J 5 bases; nucleotides not matched to a gene: 9. From germline, CDR1 is MNHNS and CDR2 SASEGT. The CDR3 nucleotides are TGTGCCAGCAGTGCGACTAGCGGGAGTGATTTCCACGAGCAGTACTTC. Protein sequence: CASSATSGSDFHEQYF.

The genes are TRBV28 and TRBJ1-5; 9 bases line up with TRBD1. Germline-derived CDR1 and CDR2 are MDHEN and SYDVKM. V trimming: 4 bases; J trimming: 5 bases; junction bases outside the gene matches: 3. The CDR3 spans 14 residues. CDR3 sequence reads: CASSSTGGYQPQHF. The CDR3 DNA reads TGTGCCAGCAGTTCAACAGGGGGCTATCAGCCCCAGCATTTT.

This CDR3 is CASSQARGTSYEQYF. CDR3 bases: TGCGCCAGCAGCCAAGCCAGGGGGACTTCCTACGAGCAGTACTTC. The genes are TRBV4-1 and TRBJ2-7, with a weak D call TRBD1 (7 bases). Germline V CDR1 and CDR2: MGHRA, YSYEKL. Trimming removed 1 base at V and 1 base at J, with 11 bases between. This CDR3 is 15 amino acids long.

This clone was counted between two and nine times. The chain has TRBV28 and TRBJ2-2, with TRBD1 as a possible D gene (5 bases). V was shortened by 6 bases and J by 6 bases, with 11 bases between the two germline ends. Per germline, CDR1 MDHEN and CDR2 SYDVKM. CDR3 length: 13 amino acids. This CDR3 reads CASRSGWAGELFF. Written as DNA, the CDR3 is TGTGCCAGCAGGTCAGGGTGGGCCGGGGAGCTGTTTTTT.

The CDR3 bases are TGTGCCAGCAGTCGTTTGGGGAGCGGGATCGACAATGAGCAGTTCTTC. Translated: CASSRLGSGIDNEQFF. The V call is TRBV28, the J call TRBJ2-1; TRBD2 matches 7 bases. The length of the CDR3 is 16 residues. Trimming took 5 bases from V and 5 from J; bases not matched to a gene: 12. Germline CDR1 and CDR2: MDHEN and SYDVKM. The full variable domain, rest sourced from reference TRBV28 and TRBJ2-1, is DVKVTQSSRYLVKRTGEKVFLECVQDMDHENMFWYRQDPGLGLRLIYFSYDVKMKEKGDIPEGYSVSREKKERFSLILESASTNQTSMYLCASSRLGSGIDNEQFFGPGTRLTVL.

In DNA form, the CDR3 reads TGTGCCAGTAGTACCTCAGCCTATCCATCGTACAATGAGCAGTTCTTC. Protein sequence: CASSTSAYPSYNEQFF. The chain joins TRBV19 to TRBJ2-1; D is ambiguous. Trimming left V 4 bases short and J 4 bases short, with 17 bases between. Germline V lookup: CDR1 LNHDA, CDR2 SQIVND (reference sequence). The CDR3 extends over 16 amino acids.

The sample holds one count of this clone. The V gene is TRBV19, the J gene TRBJ2-1, with D unclear. This CDR3 is built from 15 residues. Between the trimmed V and J ends, which lost 5 bases and 0 bases, there was a span of 11 bases. Germline V CDR1 and CDR2: LNHDA, SQIVND (reference sequence). The CDR3 spells CASSSTPSSYNEQFF. The CDR3 coding sequence is TGTGCCAGTAGTTCGACACCGAGCTCCTACAATGAGCAGTTCTTC. Drawing the rest from reference TRBV19 and TRBJ2-1, the complete variable domain is DGGITQSPKYLFRKEGQNVTLSCEQNLNHDAMYWYRQDPGQGLRLIYYSQIVNDFQKGDIAEGYSVSREKKESFPLTVTSAQKNPTAFYLCASSSTPSSYNEQFFGPGTRLTVL.

The chain links TRBV11-2 to TRBJ2-1, with D tentatively TRBD1 (5 bases). This CDR3 region has 14 residues. Germline loops: CDR1 SGHAT, CDR2 FQNNGV. V lost 4 bases, J lost 0 bases, and 7 bases lay in between. The chain's CDR3 is CASSSDSSYNEQFF. CDR3 DNA: TGTGCCAGCAGCTCCGACAGCTCCTACAATGAGCAGTTCTTC.